Below are 19 T cell receptor beta chains sequenced from a single sample in a study of CD4+ T cells in melanoma. The protocol was immunoSEQ multiplex PCR, while the TCRdb copy is restricted to in-frame clones and leaves out a portion. The table records around 130,000 clones, 85% to 95% of them present only once. The origin of the receptors is a human donor with melanoma.

V usage is TRBV6-1 and J usage is TRBJ1-4; possible D gene TRBD1, 5 bases. Germline CDR1 is MNHNS and CDR2 is SASEGT. CDR3 length: 14 residues. V lost 7 bases to trimming and J lost 6 bases, with 15 bases between them. CDR3 loop: CASTEGMGHEKLFF. The CDR3 coding sequence is TGTGCCAGCACGGAAGGGATGGGGCATGAAAAACTGTTTTTT.

This chain uses TRBV2 with TRBJ2-1; D is perhaps TRBD1 (5 bases). The CDR3 covers 14 residues. Trimming shortened V by 8 bases and J by 4 bases, and 15 bases separated the two germline ends. Per germline, CDR1 SNHLY and CDR2 FYNNEI. CDR3 sequence reads: CASEWQGMYNEQFF. For the CDR3, the DNA is TGTGCCAGCGAGTGGCAGGGAATGTACAATGAGCAGTTCTTC.

V is TRBV10-3 and J is TRBJ2-7; 9 bases align to TRBD1. CDR1 and CDR2 from the germline V gene are ENHRY and SYGVKD. The ends lost 2 bases at V and 4 bases at J; junction bases unmatched: 6. CDR3 length equals 15 residues. The CDR3 DNA is TGTGCCATCAGTGAGCCGGACAGGGGAAAATACGAGCAGTACTTC. Its protein product is CAISEPDRGKYEQYF.

The gene calls are TRBV4-1 and TRBJ1-2; TRBD1 might be the D (6 bases). Germline CDR1 MGHRA, CDR2 YSYEKL. Trimming shortened V by 6 bases and J by 2 bases, and 13 bases separated the two germline ends. The CDR3 spans 14 residues. This CDR3 is CASSRGLINYGYTF. CDR3 in DNA: TGCGCCAGCAGTCGGGGGCTGATAAACTATGGCTACACCTTC.

This chain uses TRBV5-5 with TRBJ2-5; D is undetermined. V was shortened by 4 bases and J by 5 bases, with 18 bases between the two germline ends. Germline V lookup: CDR1 SGHKS, CDR2 YYEKEE (reference sequence). CDR3 length: 15 amino acids. Here the CDR3 DNA reads TGTGCCAGCAGCCTAGACTCGTTTGGGATGGAGACCCAGTACTTC. Its protein is CASSLDSFGMETQYF.

The V call is TRBV30, the J call TRBJ2-7; TRBD1 aligns across 7 bases. In germline, CDR1 is GTSNPN, CDR2 SVGIG (reference sequence). V dropped 4 bases and J dropped 4; count of bases not matched to a gene: 7. There are 13 residues in the CDR3. The CDR3 here is CAWNGQVGYEQYF. CDR3 sequence (DNA): TGTGCCTGGAATGGACAGGTCGGATACGAGCAGTACTTC.

This clone was counted a single time. V is TRBV6-6 and J is TRBJ2-3; 8 bases are a match to TRBD1. The germline V gene has CDR1 MNHNY and CDR2 SVGAGI (reference sequence). The CDR3 covers 16 residues. The V and J ends lost 2 bases and 3 bases, in that order; junction bases with no gene match: 7. In DNA, the CDR3 is TGTGCCAGCAGTTACGCTCGGACAGGGTTAACAGATACGCAGTATTTT. This sequence encodes CASSYARTGLTDTQYF.

V gene TRBV7-3 combines with J gene TRBJ2-5, with D hard to call. The V end was cut by 3 bases, the J end by 5 bases, with 7 bases between. The CDR3 consists of 12 residues. The germline CDR1 and CDR2 sequences are SGHTA and FQGTGA. CDR3 coding DNA: TGTGCCAGCAGCTTCCCGGGCGAGACCCAGTACTTC. Protein product: CASSFPGETQYF.

The genes are TRBV27 and TRBJ1-1; tentative D call: TRBD1 (5 bases). V lost 2 bases, J lost 9 bases, and 16 bases lay in between. In germline, CDR1 is MNHEY, CDR2 SMNVEV (reference sequence). The CDR3 sequence is 14 residues long. CDR3 sequence (DNA): TGTGCCAGCAGTTTAAGTTATTCAGGGACCAAAGCTTTCTTT. It encodes CASSLSYSGTKAFF.

The chain recombines TRBV7-9 with TRBJ2-3, with 10 bases lining up with TRBD2. The CDR3 has 16 amino acids. Germline V gene lookup returns CDR1 SEHNR and CDR2 FQNEAQ (reference sequence). Unmatched junction bases numbered 8, after V lost 2 bases and J lost 6 bases. For the CDR3, the DNA is TGTGCCAGCAGCTTAATCACTAGCGGGGACTTGGATACGCAGTATTTT. It specifies CASSLITSGDLDTQYF.

This chain links TRBV5-1 with TRBJ2-1; 9 bases align to TRBD1. V was pared by 3 bases and J by 5 bases, with 9 bases of the junction left unmatched. The CDR3 spans 16 residues. The germline gives CDR1 SGHRS, CDR2 YFSETQ. CDR3 residues: CASSWTHGQGNNEQFF. CDR3 coding DNA: TGCGCCAGCAGCTGGACCCATGGACAGGGGAACAATGAGCAGTTCTTC.

This chain connects TRBV15 to TRBJ2-7; 10 bases line up with TRBD1. This CDR3 comprises 15 residues. The ends lost 4 bases at V and 7 bases at J; junction bases unmatched: 10. Germline lookup yields CDR1 LNHNV and CDR2 YYDKDF (reference sequence). The CDR3 reads CATSTRTGGVGEQYF. The CDR3 DNA sequence: TGTGCCACCAGCACCCGGACAGGGGGGGTGGGGGAGCAGTACTTC.

The rearrangement uses TRBV7-9 and TRBJ2-7, with D unresolved. The CDR3 loop spans 12 amino acids. The V gene lost 3 bases and the J gene lost 4 bases, with 7 bases spanning the gap. Germline CDR1 is SEHNR and CDR2 is FQNEAQ (reference sequence). In nucleotides, the CDR3 is TGTGCCAGCAGCTTTGGGTGGTACGAGCAGTACTTC. This codes for CASSFGWYEQYF. The whole variable domain, filled in from reference TRBV7-9 and TRBJ2-7, reads DTGVSQNPRHKITKRGQNVTFRCDPISEHNRLYWYRQTLGQGPEFLTYFQNEAQLEKSRLLSDRFSAERPKGSFSTLEIQRTEQGDSAMYLCASSFGWYEQYFGPGTRLTVT.

J is TRBJ1-3 and V is TRBV5-1, with 7 bases that match TRBD1. This CDR3 region has 15 residues. Germline-derived CDR1 and CDR2 are SGHRS and YFSETQ. Unmatched junction bases numbered 8, after V lost 4 bases and J lost 4 bases. In DNA, the CDR3 is TGCGCCAGCAGCGATTCCCCGGGACAGGGAAACACCATATATTTT. Its translation: CASSDSPGQGNTIYF.

A single count supports this clone. The chain carries TRBV4-2 and TRBJ2-1; D is ambiguous. Germline CDR1 reads LGHNA; CDR2 reads YNFKEQ. The CDR3 totals 12 residues. Trimming pared 4 bases from V and 16 bases from J, leaving 17 bases between. The CDR3 DNA follows: TGTGCCAGCAGCCGTAATCGGGTAGAGGCTTTCTTC. Its translation is CASSRNRVEAFF.

This chain joins TRBV5-5 and TRBJ2-7, with D possibly being TRBD1 (5 bases). The germline V and J ends were trimmed by 5 bases and 4 bases, with 16 bases remaining between them. This CDR3 spans 14 amino acids. CDR1 is SGHKS, CDR2 YYEKEE, per germline (reference sequence). CDR3 sequence: CASSSYRSGYEQYF. In nucleotides, the CDR3 is TGTGCCAGCAGTTCTTACAGGAGTGGTTACGAGCAGTACTTC.

The J gene is TRBJ2-2, the V gene TRBV7-8, with 8 bases identical to TRBD2. The length of the CDR3 is 15 residues. With 0 bases clipped from V and 7 bases from J, the junction kept 4 bases outside the gene matches. Per the germline V gene, CDR1 is SGHVS and CDR2 is FQNEAQ. The DNA for the CDR3 is TGTGCCAGCAGCTTAGCGCTAGCGGGTATCGGGGAGCTGTTTTTT. Protein product: CASSLALAGIGELFF. Drawing the rest from reference TRBV7-8 and TRBJ2-2, the complete variable domain is GAGVSQSPRYKVAKRGQDVALRCDPISGHVSLFWYQQALGQGPEFLTYFQNEAQLDKSGLPSDRFFAERPEGSVSTLKIQRTQQEDSAVYLCASSLALAGIGELFFGEGSRLTVL.

The count of this clone is one. The J gene is TRBJ2-5, the V gene TRBV13; D not certain. The germline gives CDR1 PRHDT, CDR2 FYEKMQ (reference sequence). V lost 6 bases and J 5 bases, leaving 13 bases between the germline ends. CDR3 size: 13 residues. The CDR3 is CASSKQFRETQYF. As DNA, the CDR3 is TGTGCCAGCAGTAAACAGTTTCGGGAGACCCAGTACTTC.

V and J are TRBV6-1 and TRBJ1-2, with 9 nucleotides matching TRBD1. The V segment lost 4 bases and the J segment 5 bases; nucleotides outside the gene matches: 5. The CDR3 length is 14 residues. Germline CDR1 reads MNHNS; CDR2 reads SASEGT. CDR3 bases: TGTGCCAGCAGTGCTAGGACAGGGGATTATGGCTACACCTTC. This encodes CASSARTGDYGYTF.